This T cell receptor beta chain was recorded in a study of blood T cell repertoires in COVID-19. Overall study: Samples representing acute and convalescent COVID-19 were sourced from the United States, Italy and Spain. T cells, B-cell-depleted T cells, or PBMCs supplied cDNA or gDNA.

CDR1 is MNHEY, CDR2 SVGEGT, per germline. The length of the CDR3 is 16 residues. The trim removed 5 bases at V and 2 bases at J, leaving 4 bases unmatched. In the authors' methods: Reference gene primer amplification in the assay estimated nucleated cell counts. Assay used: immunoSEQ multiplex PCR; TCRdb lists only in-frame clones, some missing. V, J and clone size derive from that table, while D and trimming were established from the DNA sequence. The top ten clones hold about 0.7% of a sample with hundreds of thousands of clones, approximately 91% of them seen once. The sequenced sample consisted of peripheral blood. This chain uses TRBV6-2 or TRBV6-3 with TRBJ2-5, with 14 bases that match TRBD2. The clonotype was recovered from a human donor in a cohort sampled during active COVID-19. CDR3 residues: CASSQGTSGGQETQYF. In DNA, the CDR3 is TGTGCCAGCAGTCAAGGGACTAGCGGGGGTCAAGAGACCCAGTACTTC.